This passage covers 3 T cell receptor beta chains from one sample sequenced in a study of T cells after yellow fever vaccination. MiXCR, run by TCRdb on the 5' RACE reads, gives a single entry per CDR3 protein. The sample includes about 160,000 distinct CDR3 sequences, approximately 6.7% of them seen just once. Sequenced material: CD4+ T cells sorted from PBMCs, taken 5 days after the first yellow fever vaccination. The receptors originated from a man aged 18 to 30 who received the YFV17D yellow fever vaccine.

The table lists this clonotype with many counts. The chain combines TRBV20-1 with TRBJ2-7; 9 nucleotides match TRBD1. Looked up from germline, CDR1 is DFQATT and CDR2 is SNEGSKA (reference sequence). This CDR3 region has 13 residues. V lost 7 bases and J lost 5; bases outside the gene matches: 9. CDR3 protein: CSVSGQGKDEQYV. Here the CDR3 DNA reads TGCAGTGTATCGGGACAGGGAAAGGACGAGCAGTACGTC.

This clonotype was seen more than once but under ten times. The V gene is TRBV28, the J gene TRBJ2-3, with 9 bases identical to TRBD1. Germline values: CDR1 MDHEN, CDR2 SYDVKM. CDR3 length: 15 residues. The junction had 10 bases not matched to a gene; V was cut back by 7 bases and J by 5 bases. The CDR3 reads CASIVGGTGQDTQYF. CDR3 bases: TGTGCCAGCATAGTCGGGGGGACAGGGCAAGATACGCAGTATTTT.

The sample holds many counts of this clonotype. V gene TRBV4-1 combines with J gene TRBJ2-1, with TRBD2 matching 9 bases. The CDR3 runs to 15 residues. Per the germline V gene, CDR1 is MGHRA and CDR2 is YSYEKL. Losses at the gene ends were 6 bases for V and 0 bases for J; bases not matched to a gene: 3. CDR3 protein: CASSLAGTSYNEQFF. In DNA form, the CDR3 reads TGCGCCAGCAGTCTAGCGGGGACCTCCTACAATGAGCAGTTCTTC.